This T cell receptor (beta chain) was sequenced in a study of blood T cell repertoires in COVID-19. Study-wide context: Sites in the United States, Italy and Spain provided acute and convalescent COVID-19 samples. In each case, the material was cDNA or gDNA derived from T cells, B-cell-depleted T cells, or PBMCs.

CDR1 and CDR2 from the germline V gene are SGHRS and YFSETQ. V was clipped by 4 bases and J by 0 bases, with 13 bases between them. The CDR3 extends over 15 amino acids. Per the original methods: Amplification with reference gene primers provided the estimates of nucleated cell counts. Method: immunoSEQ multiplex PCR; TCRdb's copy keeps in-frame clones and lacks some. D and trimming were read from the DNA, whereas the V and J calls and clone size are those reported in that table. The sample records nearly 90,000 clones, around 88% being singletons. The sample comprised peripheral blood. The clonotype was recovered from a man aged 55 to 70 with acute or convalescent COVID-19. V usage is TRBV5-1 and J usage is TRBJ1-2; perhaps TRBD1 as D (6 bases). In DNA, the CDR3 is TGCGCCAGCAGCCCGAGGACAGACACTAACTATGGCTACACCTTC. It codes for CASSPRTDTNYGYTF.